This record covers a single T cell receptor (beta chain). TCRdb's table, derived via immunoSEQ multiplex PCR, lists solely in-frame clones and lacks some. The profile shows about 190,000 clones, about 91% of them singletons. The data stem from a study of control samples from healthy donors and cancer patients. Germline CDR1 SNHLY, CDR2 FYNNEI. Trimming left V 2 bases short and J 11 bases short, with 15 bases between. This CDR3 spans 13 amino acids. Sample: blood. This chain uses TRBV2 with TRBJ1-1, with D tentatively TRBD1 (6 bases). The receptor's source is a man aged 25 to 45 in good health. CDR3 protein: CASSERSGVRAFF. CDR3 nucleotide sequence: TGTGCCAGCAGTGAAAGGTCAGGGGTGCGGGCTTTCTTT. Filled out from reference TRBV2 and TRBJ1-1, the complete variable domain reads EPEVTQTPSHQVTQMGQEVILRCVPISNHLYFYWYRQILGQKVEFLVSFYNNEISEKSEIFDDQFSVERPDGSNFTLKIRSTKLEDSAMYFCASSERSGVRAFFGQGTRLTVV.